The rows below give T cell receptor beta chains drawn from one sample of a study of T-cell reconstitution after alpha-beta-depleted transplantation in children. TCRdb itself ran the PCR reads through MiXCR, one entry per CDR3 protein. Here the sample spans around 4,200 distinct CDR3 sequences, 24% being singletons. Sequencing was performed on PBMCs, mostly from graft donor cells, taken 60 days after TCRalphabeta/CD19-depleted stem cell transplant. The receptors were sampled from a boy under two years old who had a stem cell transplant for acute myeloid leukemia, so the T cells may come from the graft donor. CDR3s include the opening cysteine and the closing phenylalanine or tryptophan. Each record gives: J gene, V gene, clone size, CDR3 protein. Size is stated for part of the rows, as once, few or many counts, or as a class when the clone is expanded.

TRBJ2-1 | TRBV7-9 | many | CASSPGTHSRYNEQFF
TRBJ1-6 | TRBV28 | many | CASSLWLNSPLHF
TRBJ2-3 | TRBV7-2 | many | CASSPRSSGGGYTQYF
TRBJ1-3 | TRBV30 | many | CACSPLGDTIYF
TRBJ2-1 | TRBV15 | many | CATSRDRGRGLREQFF
TRBJ2-1 | TRBV7-9 | large | CASSHPGDTLNPNNEQFF
TRBJ1-1 | TRBV7-8 | NA | CASNPTGVGEAFF
TRBJ1-5 | TRBV29-1 | many | CSVGDRLGQPQHF
TRBJ2-7 | TRBV3-1 | NA | CATSHPVGTPYEQYF
TRBJ1-2 | TRBV19 | many | CASSNDRIYNYGYTF
TRBJ2-3 | TRBV5-5 | NA | CASSWSSGTIVDTQYF
TRBJ1-1 | TRBV29-1 | many | CSVGDSSNTEAFF
TRBJ1-5 | TRBV7-9 | many | CASSLKRDQPQHF
TRBJ1-6 | TRBV4-3 | many | CASSLWGHLNSPLHF
TRBJ1-5 | TRBV3-1 | NA | CASSKDLGAGAAPNQPQHF
TRBJ2-3 | TRBV15 | NA | CDFLGDTDTQYF
TRBJ1-1 | TRBV6-5 | many | CASSRGRTDTEAFF
TRBJ2-3 | TRBV7-8 | NA | CASSYISGSSTDTQYF
TRBJ2-1 | TRBV7-3 | many | CASSPTGGSYNEQFF
TRBJ1-2 | TRBV3-1 | many | CASSQDRAPLDGYTF
TRBJ2-1 | TRBV7-2 | many | CASSLTGGPGYEQFF
TRBJ2-5 | TRBV4-3 | NA | CASSQDTLTGITETQYF
TRBJ1-5 | TRBV10-2 | NA | CASRTAGNQPQHF
TRBJ2-4 | TRBV18 | many | CASSPPFSGGPAKNIQYF
TRBJ2-7 | TRBV7-9 | many | CASSSDRVNAYEQYF
TRBJ2-3 | TRBV7-9 | many | CASSHVSTGFVTDTQYF
TRBJ2-1 | TRBV7-3 | many | CASSASGNEQFF
TRBJ2-1 | TRBV4-3 | many | CASSQETPGHPEQFF
TRBJ2-7 | TRBV12-3/TRBV12-4 | many | CASSFLGPYEQYF
TRBJ1-5 | TRBV6-1 | many | CASSATTGLFNQPQHF
TRBJ2-1 | TRBV7-2 | many | CASSLVERSYNEQFF
TRBJ1-2 | TRBV7-2 | many | CASSLEFGVIYGYTF
TRBJ1-4 | TRBV6-1 | many | CASSEPGPNEKLFF
TRBJ2-1 | TRBV5-5 | many | CASIPGLSSSYNEQFF
TRBJ2-2 | TRBV6-5 | many | CASSWGPNTGELFF
TRBJ1-3 | TRBV28 | many | CASSLQGGYGNTIYF
TRBJ2-7 | TRBV13 | NA | CTSCPTGGSYEQYF
TRBJ1-1 | TRBV7-9 | many | CASDGTDEREAFF
TRBJ2-2 | TRBV7-2 | many | CASRLGGMNTGELFF
TRBJ2-5 | TRBV4-3 | many | CASSQNGQGQETQYF
TRBJ1-2 | TRBV11-3 | NA | CASSLDRGRGYTF
TRBJ2-1 | TRBV29-1 | NA | CSVEDSGGDSYNEQFF
TRBJ2-1 | TRBV5-5 | large | CASSLFQGSYNEQFF
TRBJ2-1 | TRBV12-3/TRBV12-4 | NA | CASSLAGLAGDNEQFF
TRBJ2-5 | TRBV3-1 | NA | CASSQEASGSWETQYF
TRBJ2-1 | TRBV12-3/TRBV12-4 | many | CASSLTRGVVIEQFF